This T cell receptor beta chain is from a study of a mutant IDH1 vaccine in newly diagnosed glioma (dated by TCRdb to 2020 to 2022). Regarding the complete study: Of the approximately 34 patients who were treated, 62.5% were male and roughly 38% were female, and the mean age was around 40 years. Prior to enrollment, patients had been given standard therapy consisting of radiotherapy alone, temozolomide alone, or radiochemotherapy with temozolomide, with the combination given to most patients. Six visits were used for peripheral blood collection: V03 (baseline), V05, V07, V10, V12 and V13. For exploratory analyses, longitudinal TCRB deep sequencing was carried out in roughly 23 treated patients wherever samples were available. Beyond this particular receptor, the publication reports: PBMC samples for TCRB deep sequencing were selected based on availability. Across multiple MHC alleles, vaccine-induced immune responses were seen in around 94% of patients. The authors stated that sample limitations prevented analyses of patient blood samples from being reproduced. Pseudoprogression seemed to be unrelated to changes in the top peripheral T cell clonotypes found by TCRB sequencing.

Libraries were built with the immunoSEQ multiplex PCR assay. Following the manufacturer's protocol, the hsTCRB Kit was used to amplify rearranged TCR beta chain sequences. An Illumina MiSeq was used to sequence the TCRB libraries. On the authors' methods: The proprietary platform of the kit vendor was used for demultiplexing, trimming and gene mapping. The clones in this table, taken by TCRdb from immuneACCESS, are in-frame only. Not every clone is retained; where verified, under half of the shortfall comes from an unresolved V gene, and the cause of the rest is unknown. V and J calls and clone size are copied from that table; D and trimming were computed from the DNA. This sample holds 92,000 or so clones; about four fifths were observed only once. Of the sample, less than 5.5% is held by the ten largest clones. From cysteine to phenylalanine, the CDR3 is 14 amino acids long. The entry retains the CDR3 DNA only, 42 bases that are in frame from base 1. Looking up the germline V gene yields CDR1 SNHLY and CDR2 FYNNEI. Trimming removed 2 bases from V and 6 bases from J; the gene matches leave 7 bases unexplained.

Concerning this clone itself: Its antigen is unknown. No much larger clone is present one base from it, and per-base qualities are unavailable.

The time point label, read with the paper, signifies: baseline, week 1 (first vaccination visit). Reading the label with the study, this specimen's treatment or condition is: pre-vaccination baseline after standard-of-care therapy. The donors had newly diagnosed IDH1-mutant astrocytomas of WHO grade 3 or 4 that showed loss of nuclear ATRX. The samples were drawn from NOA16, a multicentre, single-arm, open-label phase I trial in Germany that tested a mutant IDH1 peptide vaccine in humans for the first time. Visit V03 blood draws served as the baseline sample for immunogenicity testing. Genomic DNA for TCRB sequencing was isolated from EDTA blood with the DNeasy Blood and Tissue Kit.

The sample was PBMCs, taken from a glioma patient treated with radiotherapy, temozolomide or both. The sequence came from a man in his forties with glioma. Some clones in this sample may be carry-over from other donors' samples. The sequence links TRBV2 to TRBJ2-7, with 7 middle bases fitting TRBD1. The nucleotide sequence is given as TGTGCCAGCAGTGAACGACAGGGTAGTTCCGAGCAGTACTTC. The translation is CASSERQGSSEQYF.